The 10 T cell receptor beta chains below were found in one sample sequenced in a study of CD8+ T cells in alopecia areata. Extraction and reverse transcription of RNA yielded cDNA as the sequencing template. TCRdb's copy holds only in-frame clones and misses some; the assay was immunoSEQ multiplex PCR. The table includes 130,000 or so clones, roughly nine tenths detected once. Treatment described: oral pan-JAK inhibitor, 5-10 mg twice daily. Sequenced material: CD8+ T cells sorted from blood, taken at week 4, from a patient treated with tofacitinib. The receptors shown here come from a human donor with alopecia areata.

This rearrangement joins TRBV11-2 to TRBJ1-6; unclear D gene. Deletions cut 4 bases from V and 4 bases from J, with 5 bases between. The germline V gene has CDR1 SGHAT and CDR2 FQNNGV. CDR3 length: 13 amino acids. The DNA for the CDR3 is TGTGCCAGCAGCTCAGAATATAATTCACCCCTCCACTTT. Translated: CASSSEYNSPLHF.

This clone appeared a few times. Other DNA sequences in the sample encode the same CDR3. The chain links TRBV4-2 to TRBJ2-3; no clear D gene. Germline lookup yields CDR1 LGHNA and CDR2 YNFKEQ. Trimming left V 1 base short and J 4 bases short, with 9 bases between. The CDR3 has 14 residues. This CDR3 reads CASSQGRDADTQYF. The CDR3 DNA follows: TGTGCCAGCAGCCAAGGTCGAGATGCAGATACGCAGTATTTT.

This chain connects TRBV30 to TRBJ2-7; D is unresolved. V was pared by 5 bases and J by 1 base, with 15 bases between. CDR1 and CDR2 (germline): GTSNPN, SVGIG (reference sequence). This CDR3 has 14 amino acids. The CDR3 loop is CAWQPGPFSYEQYF. The CDR3 region has the DNA TGTGCCTGGCAACCGGGTCCTTTTTCCTACGAGCAGTACTTC.

CDR3 DNA: TGTGCCAGTAGTCTCAGTGGAGAGACCCAGTACTTC. Residues: CASSLSGETQYF. This rearrangement joins TRBV19 to TRBJ2-5; D is ambiguous. Trimming removed 5 bases at V and 4 bases at J, with 8 bases between. The CDR3 length is 12 residues. Looked up from germline, CDR1 is LNHDA and CDR2 is SQIVND (reference sequence).

V gene TRBV25-1 combines with J gene TRBJ2-2; 8 bases map to TRBD2. V shed 7 bases and J 4 bases; nucleotides not matched to a gene: 2. The CDR3 runs 13 residues. Germline V gives CDR1 MGHDK, CDR2 SYGVNS. CDR3 in DNA: TGTGCCAGCAATAGCGGGACCACCGGGGAGCTGTTTTTT. Translating it yields CASNSGTTGELFF.

J is TRBJ1-2 and V is TRBV29-1; the match to TRBD1 covers 9 bases. Germline-derived CDR1 and CDR2 are SQVTM and ANQGSEA. This CDR3 comprises 14 residues. V dropped 4 bases and J dropped 4; count of bases not matched to a gene: 7. The CDR3 DNA reads as TGCAGCGTTGGGGGACAGGGAGAAGGCTATGGCTACACCTTC. As protein: CSVGGQGEGYGYTF.

V is TRBV9 and J is TRBJ2-2; D gene unclear. Trimming stripped 0 bases from V and 0 bases from J, with 15 bases between. The germline V gene has CDR1 SGDLS and CDR2 YYNGEE. The CDR3 is 18 amino acids. CDR3 coding DNA: TGTGCCAGCAGCGTAGACCCTGTTGGGCAGGCGAACACCGGGGAGCTGTTTTTT. It specifies CASSVDPVGQANTGELFF.

V and J are TRBV27 and TRBJ1-5; D is possibly TRBD1 (5 bases). The V end lost 4 bases, the J end lost 1 base, and 17 bases lay between the germline ends. This CDR3 contains 17 residues. The germline V gene encodes CDR1 MNHEY and CDR2 SMNVEV (reference sequence). The chain's CDR3 is CASSSSTSRDSNQPQHF. In DNA, the CDR3 is TGTGCCAGCAGTTCCTCAACGAGCCGGGACAGCAATCAGCCCCAGCATTTT.

V and J are TRBV5-1 and TRBJ2-1, with 9 bases aligning to TRBD1. Germline trimming cut 0 bases from V and 5 bases from J; bases unmatched to any gene: 3. This CDR3 has 15 amino acids. Germline V lookup: CDR1 SGHRS, CDR2 YFSETQ. CDR3 coding DNA: TGCGCCAGCAGCTTGGGGACAGGGGCGAACAATGAGCAGTTCTTC. Encoded protein: CASSLGTGANNEQFF. Variable domain in full (rest from reference TRBV5-1 and TRBJ2-1): KAGVTQTPRYLIKTRGQQVTLSCSPISGHRSVSWYQQTPGQGLQFLFEYFSETQRNKGNFPGRFSGRQFSNSRSEMNVSTLELGDSALYLCASSLGTGANNEQFFGPGTRLTVL.

The chain carries TRBV29-1 and TRBJ2-1; D may be TRBD2 (6 bases). CDR1 and CDR2 from the germline V gene are SQVTM and ANQGSEA. The CDR3 is 13 residues long. V was clipped by 2 bases and J by 6 bases, with 11 bases between them. The CDR3 DNA is TGCAGCGTTGAAATAGCGGTGAGCAATGAGCAGTTCTTC. Translating it yields CSVEIAVSNEQFF.